Shown below are 5 T cell receptor beta chains from a single sample sequenced in a study of blood T cell repertoires in COVID-19. Only in-frame clones appear in the TCRdb table, and some are missing; sequencing was by immunoSEQ multiplex PCR. Here the sample spans fewer than 600,000 clones, 70% to 90% being singletons. The specimen sequenced was PBMCs or T cells enriched from blood (not recorded which). All receptors derive from a woman aged 40 to 55 who had recovered from COVID-19.

The chain uses TRBV7-9 and TRBJ2-1; 9 nucleotides agree with TRBD2. Germline lookup yields CDR1 SEHNR and CDR2 FQNEAQ (reference sequence). V trimming: 5 bases; J trimming: 8 bases; junction bases outside the gene matches: 10. CDR3 length: 15 residues. The CDR3 nucleotides read TGTGCCAGCAGCCCCAGGGGTAGCGGGAGCTATGAGCAGTTCTTC. The encoded protein is CASSPRGSGSYEQFF.

This clone has only one observation. The rearrangement joins TRBV7-2 to TRBJ1-2; the D gene is possibly TRBD1 (6 bases). The CDR3 length is 16 residues. CDR1 and CDR2 (germline): SGHTA, FQGNSA. Between the trimmed V and J ends, which lost 2 bases and 6 bases, there was a span of 19 bases. CDR3 DNA: TGTGCCAGCAGCTTAAGTACAGGGTTTAGGCCTAATGGCTACACCTTC. Translated, it gives CASSLSTGFRPNGYTF.

The rearrangement joins TRBV27 to TRBJ2-7; 11 bases match TRBD2. V shed 4 bases, J shed 1 base, and the junction held 6 bases outside the gene matches. CDR1 MNHEY and CDR2 SMNVEV come from the germline V gene (reference sequence). The CDR3 spans 16 residues. In DNA form, the CDR3 reads TGTGCCAGCAGTTCCCCCATAGCGGGAGGGTCCTACGAGCAGTACTTC. It codes for CASSSPIAGGSYEQYF.

The rearrangement joins TRBV2 to TRBJ1-1, with 10 bases lining up with TRBD1. The CDR3 spans 14 residues. The V gene's germline CDR1 is SNHLY and CDR2 FYNNEI. Germline trimming cut 6 bases from V and 0 bases from J; bases unmatched to any gene: 1. The CDR3 loop reads CASRDRGVNTEAFF. As DNA, the CDR3 is TGTGCCAGCAGGGACAGGGGGGTGAACACTGAAGCTTTCTTT. The full variable domain, its missing parts supplied by reference TRBV2 and TRBJ1-1, is EPEVTQTPSHQVTQMGQEVILRCVPISNHLYFYWYRQILGQKVEFLVSFYNNEISEKSEIFDDQFSVERPDGSNFTLKIRSTKLEDSAMYFCASRDRGVNTEAFFGQGTRLTVV.

This rearrangement joins TRBV2 to TRBJ1-2; TRBD1 agrees at 12 bases. The CDR3 sequence is 16 residues long. The germline gives CDR1 SNHLY, CDR2 FYNNEI. V shed 6 bases and J 3 bases; nucleotides not matched to a gene: 8. CDR3 bases: TGTGCCAGCAGCCCCGGGACAGGGGGCGGGGACTATGGCTACACCTTC. Its protein is CASSPGTGGGDYGYTF. The complete variable domain, with remaining parts taken from reference TRBV2 and TRBJ1-2, reads EPEVTQTPSHQVTQMGQEVILRCVPISNHLYFYWYRQILGQKVEFLVSFYNNEISEKSEIFDDQFSVERPDGSNFTLKIRSTKLEDSAMYFCASSPGTGGGDYGYTFGSGTRLTVV.